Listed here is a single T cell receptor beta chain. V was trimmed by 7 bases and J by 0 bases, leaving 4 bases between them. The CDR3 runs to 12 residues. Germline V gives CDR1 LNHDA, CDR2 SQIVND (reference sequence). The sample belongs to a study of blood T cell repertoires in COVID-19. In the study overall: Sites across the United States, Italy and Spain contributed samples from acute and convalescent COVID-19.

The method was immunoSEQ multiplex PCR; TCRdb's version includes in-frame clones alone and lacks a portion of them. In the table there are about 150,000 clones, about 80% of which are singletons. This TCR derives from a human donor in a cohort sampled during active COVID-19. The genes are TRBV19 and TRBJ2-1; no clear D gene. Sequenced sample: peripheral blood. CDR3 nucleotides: TGTGCCAGTACTAGCTCCTACAATGAGCAGTTCTTC. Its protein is CASTSSYNEQFF.